Reported below is one T cell receptor beta chain. This sample is drawn from a study of blood T cell repertoires in COVID-19. The wider study: Nucleic acid was either cDNA or gDNA, and it came from T cells, B-cell-depleted T cells, or PBMCs.

Patients of the Seattle cohort, enrolled during active infection, were followed longitudinally. Per the original data handling: Cell counts per sample came from amplifying reference gene primers. TCRdb's copy holds only in-frame clones and misses some; the assay was immunoSEQ multiplex PCR. Clone size and the V and J calls come from that table; the DNA yielded D and trimming. The data hold 150,000 to 200,000 clones, with under 85% observed a single time. Trimming stripped 8 bases from V and 3 bases from J, with 10 bases between. The germline gives CDR1 MDHEN, CDR2 SYDVKM. CDR3 length: 12 amino acids. V is TRBV28 and J is TRBJ1-1; D perhaps matches TRBD1 (5 bases). The sample was peripheral blood. This TCR came from a woman in her seventies with COVID-19, enrolled during active disease. The CDR3 region has the DNA TGTGCCAGCCGTGGGGGGTACACTGAAGCTTTCTTT. Translating gives CASRGGYTEAFF.